One and the same sample provided the 20 T cell receptor beta chains below, sequenced in a study of PD-1 blockade in classical Hodgkin lymphoma. The method was immunoSEQ multiplex PCR; TCRdb's version includes in-frame clones alone and lacks a portion of them. The repertoire consists of around 26,000 clones, with 65% to 90% occurring once and the leading ten covering approximately 3%. Time point here: cycle 4 day 1 (C4D1), after less than 7 weeks of nivolumab. Brentuximab vedotin exposure varied among the patients, all of whom had relapsed after autologous stem cell transplantation. Negative selection with magnetic separation was used to purify CD4+ T cells from thawed PBMCs. The source was CD4+ T cells from blood, collected before the fourth cycle of nivolumab. All receptors derive from a human donor with classical Hodgkin lymphoma.

The rearrangement links TRBV6-4 to TRBJ2-3, with unresolved D. The V end lost 5 bases, the J end lost 5 bases, and 11 bases lay between the germline ends. The CDR3 totals 13 residues. Germline CDR1 MRHNA, CDR2 SNTAGT. CDR3 sequence: CASSNNRGDTQYF. The CDR3 nucleotides are TGTGCCAGCAGTAACAACAGAGGAGATACGCAGTATTTT.

The DNA for the CDR3 is TGTGCCAGTAGTGAGTACATGCCGGTAAAACTGTTTTTT. It specifies CASSEYMPVKLFF. This chain links TRBV19 with TRBJ1-4; unclear D gene. Germline-derived CDR1 and CDR2 are LNHDA and SQIVND (reference sequence). The V gene lost 5 bases and the J gene lost 10 bases, with 14 bases spanning the gap. The CDR3 has 13 amino acids.

The chain links TRBV28 to TRBJ2-1; 9 bases agree with TRBD2. The CDR3 totals 15 residues. V was clipped by 0 bases and J by 7 bases; unmatched bases: 4. Germline V gene sequence: CDR1 MDHEN, CDR2 SYDVKM. The CDR3 nucleotides read TGTGCCAGCAGTTTATGGCGGGGGGGCGGAAATGAGCAGTTCTTC. This gives the protein CASSLWRGGGNEQFF.

The genes are TRBV4-3 and TRBJ2-7, with D perhaps matching TRBD1 or TRBD2 (6 bases each). The V and J ends lost 4 bases and 0 bases respectively, with 16 bases between them. The germline gives CDR1 LGHNA, CDR2 YSLEER. This CDR3 comprises 16 residues. The CDR3 DNA is TGCGCCAGCAGCCCCCTGGTAGGGGGGAGCTCCTACGAGCAGTACTTC. This codes for CASSPLVGGSSYEQYF.

The rearrangement links TRBV30 to TRBJ1-6; no clear D gene. Germline-derived CDR1 and CDR2 are GTSNPN and SVGIG (reference sequence). V lost 0 bases and J lost 0, with 12 bases in between. The CDR3 has 17 amino acids. The CDR3: CAWSVPAPSSYNSPLHF. CDR3 sequence (DNA): TGTGCCTGGAGTGTACCGGCCCCGAGCTCCTATAATTCACCCCTCCACTTT.

This chain uses TRBV7-9 with TRBJ2-4; D is perhaps TRBD2 (5 bases). Germline-derived CDR1 and CDR2 are SEHNR and FQNEAQ (reference sequence). V lost 1 base and J 8 bases, leaving 9 bases between the germline ends. The CDR3 runs to 13 residues. CDR3 residues: CASSLVGMDIQYF. The CDR3 coding sequence is TGTGCCAGCAGCTTAGTCGGGATGGACATTCAGTACTTC.

The rearrangement uses TRBV6-6 and TRBJ1-2; tentative D call: TRBD1 (5 bases). Germline CDR1 is MNHNY and CDR2 is SVGAGI (reference sequence). V was shortened by 3 bases and J by 5 bases, with 19 bases between the two germline ends. The CDR3 has 16 amino acids. In DNA, the CDR3 is TGTGCCAGCAGTTATTGGGCCCCGACAGACTCATATGGCTACACCTTC. Translated: CASSYWAPTDSYGYTF.

The rearrangement joins TRBV11-1 to TRBJ2-5; D is ambiguous. Trimming pared 3 bases from V and 2 bases from J, leaving 7 bases between. Germline-derived CDR1 and CDR2 are SGHAT and FQDESV (reference sequence). The CDR3 runs 13 residues. The DNA of the CDR3 is TGTGCCAGCAGCTTCGGACCGCAAGAGACCCAGTACTTC. Protein: CASSFGPQETQYF.

The V gene is TRBV29-1, the J gene TRBJ1-6, with D unresolved. Between the trimmed V and J ends, which lost 5 bases and 9 bases, there was a span of 14 bases. The length of the CDR3 is 13 residues. Germline-derived CDR1 and CDR2 are SQVTM and ANQGSEA. Here the CDR3 reads CSVRDLVGSPLHF. For the CDR3, the DNA is TGCAGCGTTCGCGACTTGGTGGGTTCACCCCTCCACTTT.

This clone was found once. V usage is TRBV6-5 and J usage is TRBJ1-1; D ambiguous. Germline CDR1 and CDR2: MNHEY and SVGAGI. Trimming cost V 2 bases and J 1 base, with 8 bases left between them. There are 14 residues in the CDR3. The CDR3 is CASSYEGWNTEAFF. The CDR3 coding sequence is TGTGCCAGCAGTTACGAGGGCTGGAACACTGAAGCTTTCTTT.

This clone was detected once. The rearrangement uses TRBV30 and TRBJ1-5, with D uncertain. The CDR3 length is 13 residues. V gave up 0 bases and J gave up 6 bases, with 9 bases separating them. Germline values: CDR1 GTSNPN, CDR2 SVGIG (reference sequence). The CDR3 spells CAWSVEGLQPQHF. In DNA form, the CDR3 reads TGTGCCTGGAGTGTTGAGGGTCTTCAGCCCCAGCATTTT.

This clone was counted between two and nine times. This chain connects TRBV7-2 to TRBJ1-1; D gene ambiguous. Deletions cut 5 bases from V and 8 bases from J, with 18 bases between. This CDR3 has 14 residues. Germline assignment: CDR1 SGHTA and CDR2 FQGNSA. This chain's CDR3 is CASSPEVFWGEAFF. DNA for the CDR3: TGTGCCAGCAGCCCCGAGGTGTTCTGGGGAGAAGCTTTCTTT.

J is TRBJ1-1 and V is TRBV5-1, with D tentatively TRBD1 (6 bases). Trimming shortened V by 1 base and J by 1 base, and 11 bases separated the two germline ends. The CDR3 is 15 amino acids. Germline values: CDR1 SGHRS, CDR2 YFSETQ. DNA of the CDR3: TGCGCCAGCAGCTTGTTCTGGGGACAGAACACTGAAGCTTTCTTT. Translating it yields CASSLFWGQNTEAFF.

The V call is TRBV11-2, the J call TRBJ2-5; no reliable D call. CDR1 and CDR2 from the germline V gene are SGHAT and FQNNGV. Trimming removed 2 bases from V and 3 bases from J, with 7 bases in between. There are 13 residues in the CDR3. The CDR3 protein is CASSLSLEETQYF. Here the CDR3 DNA reads TGTGCCAGCAGCTTAAGCTTGGAAGAGACCCAGTACTTC.

This chain links TRBV29-1 with TRBJ2-1; D is uncertain. CDR1 is SQVTM, CDR2 ANQGSEA, per germline. The CDR3 runs 11 residues. Trimming shortened V by 5 bases and J by 6 bases, and 8 bases separated the two germline ends. The CDR3 region is CSVSPANEQFF. In DNA form, the CDR3 reads TGCAGCGTTTCCCCGGCCAATGAGCAGTTCTTC.

A single count supports this clone. V usage is TRBV10-3 and J usage is TRBJ1-1; possible D gene TRBD1, 5 bases. The germline gives CDR1 ENHRY, CDR2 SYGVKD. V was clipped by 2 bases and J by 7 bases, with 8 bases between them. The CDR3 is made up of 12 amino acids. The CDR3 DNA sequence: TGTGCCATCAGTGAGATAACAGGTGAAGCTTTCTTT. The encoded protein is CAISEITGEAFF.

This clone has only one observation. The chain employs TRBV28 and TRBJ2-7, with 7 bases matching TRBD1. Germline V gene lookup returns CDR1 MDHEN and CDR2 SYDVKM. The J segment lost 6 bases and the V segment lost 5 bases, leaving 16 bases of the junction unmatched. This CDR3 comprises 16 residues. The DNA for the CDR3 is TGTGCCAGCAGTACAACCTGGGACGACAGGGCGGGCGAGCAGTACTTC. This sequence encodes CASSTTWDDRAGEQYF.

The chain has TRBV6-5 and TRBJ2-5; D tentatively fits TRBD1 or TRBD2 (5 bases each). CDR3 length equals 14 residues. V was clipped by 5 bases and J by 5 bases, with 15 bases between them. Germline loops: CDR1 MNHEY, CDR2 SVGAGI. The DNA for the CDR3 is TGTGCCAGCAGTAGGGACGTACGAGGGGAGACCCAGTACTTC. It is translated as CASSRDVRGETQYF.

This chain uses TRBV6-6 with TRBJ1-1, with unresolved D. V lost 5 bases to trimming and J lost 7 bases, with 17 bases between them. There are 14 residues in the CDR3. The V gene's germline CDR1 is MNHNY and CDR2 SVGAGI (reference sequence). As DNA, the CDR3 is TGTGCCAGCAGTGCAAACGGGAACAAGGGTGAAGCTTTCTTT. Translated, it gives CASSANGNKGEAFF.

The CDR3 DNA reads as TGTGCCAGTAGTATGTTACAGGGATCCTCTGGAAACACCATATATTTT. Translating gives CASSMLQGSSGNTIYF. This chain connects TRBV19 to TRBJ1-3, with D maybe TRBD1 (6 bases). The CDR3 is 16 amino acids. Per the germline V gene, CDR1 is LNHDA and CDR2 is SQIVND (reference sequence). The V end was cut by 3 bases, the J end by 0 bases, with 12 bases between.